The 32 T cell receptor beta chains listed next were all sequenced from one sample in a study of Tregs in tolerant kidney transplant recipients. Sequenced by immunoSEQ multiplex PCR; TCRdb stores in-frame clones only, minus some. The data show under 300,000 clones, approximately 84% seen once. Sequences were obtained from CD4+ T cells from blood. The source is a human donor in good health.

The chain joins TRBV5-1 to TRBJ1-5; D gene ambiguous. This CDR3 is 14 amino acids long. V lost 4 bases, J lost 6 bases, and 14 bases lay in between. CDR1 and CDR2 (germline): SGHRS, YFSETQ. This CDR3 is CASSLDPASQPQHF. The CDR3 DNA reads as TGCGCCAGCAGCCTAGACCCGGCTAGTCAGCCCCAGCATTTT. Drawing the rest from reference TRBV5-1 and TRBJ1-5, the complete variable domain is KAGVTQTPRYLIKTRGQQVTLSCSPISGHRSVSWYQQTPGQGLQFLFEYFSETQRNKGNFPGRFSGRQFSNSRSEMNVSTLELGDSALYLCASSLDPASQPQHFGDGTRLSIL.

The CDR3 region has the DNA TGTGCCAGCAGCTTAGCTACAGTCTATGGCTACACCTTC. Translated: CASSLATVYGYTF. This chain links TRBV7-3 with TRBJ1-2, with D uncertain. Germline V gives CDR1 SGHTA, CDR2 FQGTGA. The CDR3 has 13 amino acids. V gave up 2 bases and J gave up 4 bases, with 8 bases separating them.

This clone was observed a single time. This sequence joins TRBV19 and TRBJ1-6; perhaps TRBD1 as D (5 bases). The CDR3 extends over 15 amino acids. Germline CDR1 is LNHDA and CDR2 is SQIVND (reference sequence). Trimming left V 3 bases short and J 10 bases short, with 16 bases between. The CDR3 sequence is CASSMGQGIGSPLHF. The DNA of the CDR3 is TGTGCCAGTAGTATGGGGCAGGGTATAGGATCACCCCTCCACTTT.

The CDR3 reads CASSPLPGTATYEQYF. Here the CDR3 DNA reads TGTGCCAGCTCACCTCTACCCGGGACGGCCACCTACGAGCAGTACTTC. The chain combines TRBV18 with TRBJ2-7; D is tentatively TRBD1 or TRBD2 (5 bases each). Germline CDR1 and CDR2: KGHSH and LQKENI. Trimming pared 3 bases from V and 2 bases from J, leaving 17 bases between. CDR3 size: 16 residues.

V is TRBV2 and J is TRBJ2-5; 7 bases fit TRBD1. Germline-derived CDR1 and CDR2 are SNHLY and FYNNEI. The CDR3 is 14 amino acids. The junction had 4 bases not matched to a gene; V was cut back by 2 bases and J by 4 bases. The CDR3 sequence is CASSEQQGIETQYF. The CDR3 region has the DNA TGTGCCAGCAGTGAACAACAGGGGATAGAGACCCAGTACTTC.

This chain joins TRBV11-2 and TRBJ1-2; 10 nucleotides match TRBD1. V lost 1 base, J lost 8 bases, and 7 bases stayed unmatched. Per the germline V gene, CDR1 is SGHAT and CDR2 is FQNNGV. This CDR3 comprises 15 residues. The DNA of the CDR3 is TGTGCCAGCAGCTTAGTGGGGACAGGGGACGGGGGCTACACCTTC. Translation: CASSLVGTGDGGYTF.

The rearrangement uses TRBV4-1 and TRBJ2-7; unclear D gene. Germline V CDR1 and CDR2: MGHRA, YSYEKL. CDR3 length: 16 residues. Trimming took 1 base from V and 2 from J, leaving 15 bases between them. In DNA, the CDR3 is TGCGCCAGCAGCCAAGGCAGGTCCTCATCGGCCTACGAGCAGTACTTC. Translation gives CASSQGRSSSAYEQYF.

This chain connects TRBV5-1 to TRBJ2-3; D is unresolved. Trimming took 7 bases from V and 3 from J, leaving 15 bases between them. The CDR3 consists of 14 residues. The germline CDR1 and CDR2 sequences are SGHRS and YFSETQ. The CDR3 loop reads CASASALTTDTQYF. The CDR3 DNA reads as TGCGCCAGCGCATCTGCCCTCACGACAGATACGCAGTATTTT.

V is TRBV7-9 and J is TRBJ2-1, with 10 nucleotides matching TRBD2. J was trimmed by 3 bases and V by 11 bases; bases with no gene match: 10. CDR1 and CDR2 from the germline V gene are SEHNR and FQNEAQ (reference sequence). The CDR3 loop spans 15 amino acids. In DNA, the CDR3 is TGTGCCGGCACGAGAGCGGGAGGGATCTACAATGAGCAGTTCTTC. Its protein is CAGTRAGGIYNEQFF.

The chain recombines TRBV4-1 with TRBJ2-3, with 8 bases lining up with TRBD2. The CDR3 extends over 16 amino acids. V lost 4 bases to trimming and J lost 4 bases; unmatched junction nucleotides: 10. Germline lookup yields CDR1 MGHRA and CDR2 YSYEKL. CDR3 in amino acids: CASSLYSGTGADTQYF. CDR3 DNA: TGCGCCAGCAGCCTCTATAGCGGGACGGGCGCAGATACGCAGTATTTT.

A few counts support this clone. The J gene is TRBJ1-1, the V gene TRBV2, with TRBD1 as a possible D gene (6 bases). Germline V gene sequence: CDR1 SNHLY, CDR2 FYNNEI. The length of the CDR3 is 15 residues. V lost 8 bases to trimming and J lost 0 bases, with 16 bases between them. The CDR3, as DNA: TGTGCCAGCCTACCTACAGGGATCATGAACACTGAAGCTTTCTTT. It encodes CASLPTGIMNTEAFF.

The V call is TRBV5-1, the J call TRBJ2-1; D uncertain. The CDR3 contains 18 residues. V dropped 3 bases and J dropped 0 bases, with 19 bases sitting between them. Germline V gene data show CDR1 as SGHRS and CDR2 as YFSETQ. As DNA, the CDR3 is TGCGCCAGCAGCTCCCCCCGCGACGGGCAGAGCTCCTACAATGAGCAGTTCTTC. It specifies CASSSPRDGQSSYNEQFF.

The V call is TRBV25-1, the J call TRBJ1-3, with D uncertain. Trimming shortened V by 3 bases and J by 2 bases, and 8 bases separated the two germline ends. Looked up from germline, CDR1 is MGHDK and CDR2 is SYGVNS. This CDR3 is 14 amino acids long. CDR3 in DNA: TGTGCCAGCAGTGAGAGTGGGGCTGGAAACACCATATATTTT. It codes for CASSESGAGNTIYF.

This CDR3 is CAWNRQGVKETQYF. The CDR3 bases are TGTGCCTGGAACCGACAGGGGGTCAAAGAGACCCAGTACTTC. V gene TRBV30 combines with J gene TRBJ2-5; 9 nucleotides match TRBD1. The CDR3 spans 14 residues. V gave up 4 bases and J gave up 3 bases; unmatched junction bases: 6. The germline V gene has CDR1 GTSNPN and CDR2 SVGIG (reference sequence).

This chain joins TRBV29-1 and TRBJ1-1; 7 nucleotides match TRBD1. The CDR3 runs to 13 residues. CDR1 and CDR2 (germline): SQVTM, ANQGSEA. V was clipped by 3 bases and J by 10 bases; unmatched bases: 11. The CDR3 is CSVEGQLTPRAFF. The CDR3 DNA sequence: TGCAGCGTTGAGGGACAGTTGACCCCGAGAGCTTTCTTT.

The rearrangement uses TRBV27 and TRBJ1-4; weak D call: TRBD1 (5 bases). Germline V gives CDR1 MNHEY, CDR2 SMNVEV (reference sequence). The CDR3 covers 15 residues. The V end was cut by 7 bases, the J end by 3 bases, with 15 bases between. The CDR3 sequence is CASKRAGPSNEKLFF. CDR3 sequence (DNA): TGTGCCAGCAAAAGGGCGGGGCCGTCTAATGAAAAACTGTTTTTT.

This clone was seen once. V is TRBV5-1 and J is TRBJ2-6; D is uncertain. The ends were cut back, 0 bases at V and 0 bases at J, with 10 bases in the middle. In germline, CDR1 is SGHRS, CDR2 YFSETQ. The CDR3 spans 17 residues. The CDR3 region has the DNA TGCGCCAGCAGCTTGGGCCAGGAAACCTCTGGGGCCAACGTCCTGACTTTC. It is translated as CASSLGQETSGANVLTF. Supplemented by reference TRBV5-1 and TRBJ2-6, the full variable domain reads KAGVTQTPRYLIKTRGQQVTLSCSPISGHRSVSWYQQTPGQGLQFLFEYFSETQRNKGNFPGRFSGRQFSNSRSEMNVSTLELGDSALYLCASSLGQETSGANVLTFGAGSRLTVL.

The chain carries TRBV2 and TRBJ1-1, with no clear D. Per germline, CDR1 SNHLY and CDR2 FYNNEI. Trimming shortened V by 7 bases and J by 1 base, and 13 bases separated the two germline ends. The CDR3 extends over 14 amino acids. CDR3 coding DNA: TGTGCCAGCATTCCAGTGGGAACGAACACTGAAGCTTTCTTT. Translating it yields CASIPVGTNTEAFF.

The chain couples TRBV5-1 to TRBJ1-2; possible D gene TRBD1, 5 bases. The CDR3 length is 17 residues. Per the germline V gene, CDR1 is SGHRS and CDR2 is YFSETQ. V shed 3 bases and J shed 0 bases, with 18 bases lying between them. CDR3 DNA sequence: TGCGCCAGCAGCTCCCGGGACGTCGGAATTACTAACTATGGCTACACCTTC. This codes for CASSSRDVGITNYGYTF.

The rearrangement uses TRBV7-6 and TRBJ1-3; D is uncertain. Trimming shortened V by 3 bases and J by 0 bases, and 9 bases separated the two germline ends. Per the germline V gene, CDR1 is SGHVS and CDR2 is FNYEAQ. The CDR3 loop spans 15 amino acids. CDR3 nucleotide sequence: TGTGCCAGCAGCTTCGACCGATTCTCTGGAAACACCATATATTTT. Protein: CASSFDRFSGNTIYF.

In DNA form, the CDR3 reads TGTGCCAGTAGTATGAGGCGGTCCTCGAATGAAAAACTGTTTTTT. Encoded protein: CASSMRRSSNEKLFF. The chain links TRBV19 to TRBJ1-4; D is undetermined. V was shortened by 3 bases and J by 5 bases, with 13 bases between the two germline ends. The V gene's germline CDR1 is LNHDA and CDR2 SQIVND (reference sequence). The CDR3 is 15 residues long. Full variable domain (outside the CDR3, taken from reference TRBV19 and TRBJ1-4): DGGITQSPKYLFRKEGQNVTLSCEQNLNHDAMYWYRQDPGQGLRLIYYSQIVNDFQKGDIAEGYSVSREKKESFPLTVTSAQKNPTAFYLCASSMRRSSNEKLFFGSGTQLSVL.

The V call is TRBV6-1, the J call TRBJ2-2, with a weak D call TRBD2 (6 bases). V was pared by 2 bases and J by 2 bases, with 21 bases between. The length of the CDR3 is 19 residues. Germline CDR1 MNHNS, CDR2 SASEGT. The CDR3 loop is CASSEFIGGWETNTGELFF. The CDR3 DNA follows: TGTGCCAGCAGTGAATTTATCGGGGGTTGGGAAACCAACACCGGGGAGCTGTTTTTT.

J is TRBJ2-1 and V is TRBV18; D unclear. With 2 bases removed from V and 7 bases from J, the gap between germline ends came to 9 bases. CDR3 length: 13 amino acids. Germline CDR1 and CDR2: KGHSH and LQKENI. The CDR3 nucleotides are TGTGCCAGCTCACCAGGTGTCGGTAATGAGCAGTTCTTC. Residues: CASSPGVGNEQFF. The entire variable domain, with the rest obtained from reference TRBV18 and TRBJ2-1, is as follows: NAGVMQNPRHLVRRRGQEARLRCSPMKGHSHVYWYRQLPEEGLKFMVYLQKENIIDESGMPKERFSAEFPKEGPSILRIQQVVRGDSAAYFCASSPGVGNEQFFGPGTRLTVL.

This clone has only one observation. Other DNA sequences from this sample encode an identical CDR3 as well. The V call is TRBV18, the J call TRBJ1-4; the D is unclear. Germline V gene data show CDR1 as KGHSH and CDR2 as LQKENI. The CDR3 is made up of 13 amino acids. Trimming left V 3 bases short and J 5 bases short, with 7 bases between. The CDR3 coding sequence is TGTGCCAGCTCACCCGGACGGAATGAAAAACTGTTTTTT. Protein product: CASSPGRNEKLFF.

This rearrangement joins TRBV6-5 to TRBJ1-1, with D possibly being TRBD1 (5 bases). The CDR3 length is 13 residues. Germline CDR1 and CDR2: MNHEY and SVGAGI. V dropped 7 bases and J dropped 3 bases, with 12 bases sitting between them. The CDR3 region has the DNA TGTGCCAGCAAAGGGTTGGGGGACACTGAAGCTTTCTTT. As protein: CASKGLGDTEAFF.

V and J are TRBV6-5 and TRBJ1-2, with a weak D call TRBD1 (5 bases). Looked up from germline, CDR1 is MNHEY and CDR2 is SVGAGI. CDR3 length equals 12 residues. V lost 4 bases to trimming and J lost 8 bases, with 11 bases between them. CDR3 protein: CASSSAGTGYTF. CDR3 DNA sequence: TGTGCCAGCAGTTCAGCAGGGACCGGCTACACCTTC.

This chain links TRBV6-1 with TRBJ2-7; D could derive from TRBD1 or TRBD2 (5 bases each). Germline lookup yields CDR1 MNHNS and CDR2 SASEGT. This CDR3 has 15 amino acids. The V gene lost 5 bases and the J gene lost 2 bases, with 16 bases spanning the gap. CDR3 bases: TGTGCCAGCAGTAGACCCGGGACGCAAACCTACGAGCAGTACTTC. This encodes CASSRPGTQTYEQYF.

The CDR3 nucleotides read TGTGCCAGCAGCTGGACAGGGAACACTGAAGCTTTCTTT. Amino acid sequence: CASSWTGNTEAFF. This chain connects TRBV7-9 to TRBJ1-1; the match to TRBD1 covers 7 bases. Germline V CDR1 and CDR2: SEHNR, FQNEAQ (reference sequence). V gave up 4 bases and J gave up 1 base; unmatched junction bases: 0. The CDR3 length is 13 residues.

The chain carries TRBV7-9 and TRBJ2-2; 7 bases are shared with TRBD1. Unmatched junction bases numbered 4, after V lost 3 bases and J lost 6 bases. The CDR3 extends over 14 amino acids. Germline V lookup: CDR1 SEHNR, CDR2 FQNEAQ (reference sequence). The DNA for the CDR3 is TGTGCCAGCAGCTTGACAGGGATGGCCGGGGAGCTGTTTTTT. Its protein is CASSLTGMAGELFF.

This clone was picked up a small number of times. The CDR3 nucleotides are TGTGCCAGCAGCTCCAAGAAGACAGGGGAGGTCAAGCAGTACTTC. Protein sequence: CASSSKKTGEVKQYF. The rearrangement joins TRBV5-4 to TRBJ2-7, with 8 bases identical to TRBD1. Looked up from germline, CDR1 is SGHNT and CDR2 is YYREEE (reference sequence). V trimming: 3 bases; J trimming: 8 bases; junction bases outside the gene matches: 13. The CDR3 totals 15 residues. The whole variable domain, remainder taken from reference TRBV5-4 and TRBJ2-7, is ETGVTQSPTHLIKTRGQQVTLRCSSQSGHNTVSWYQQALGQGPQFIFQYYREEENGRGNFPPRFSGLQFPNYSSELNVNALELDDSALYLCASSSKKTGEVKQYFGPGTRLTVT.

The CDR3 reads CASSPGKGDIYEQYF. The CDR3 nucleotides read TGCGCCAGCAGCCCCGGGAAGGGGGATATTTACGAGCAGTACTTC. This sequence joins TRBV4-1 and TRBJ2-7, with a weak D call TRBD1 (6 bases). Trimming shortened V by 4 bases and J by 4 bases, and 17 bases separated the two germline ends. CDR1 is MGHRA, CDR2 YSYEKL, per germline. This CDR3 contains 15 residues.

This clone was counted a few times. The rearrangement joins TRBV4-1 to TRBJ2-7, with a tentative D call TRBD1 (5 bases). CDR1 and CDR2 (germline): MGHRA, YSYEKL. V was pared by 2 bases and J by 2 bases, with 10 bases between. This CDR3 is 14 amino acids long. CDR3 in amino acids: CASSQLTETYEQYF. CDR3 DNA: TGCGCCAGCAGCCAACTGACAGAGACCTACGAGCAGTACTTC.